This T cell receptor beta chain was sequenced in a study of a mutant IDH1 vaccine in newly diagnosed glioma. Study as a whole: Previous care, which was radiotherapy, temozolomide, or both, most often involved both. The study, taken as a whole, reports: Vaccine-induced responses were seen in approximately 93% of patients, spanning several MHC alleles. Pseudoprogression seemed unlinked to shifts in top peripheral T cell clonotypes.

Clones were sequenced by immunoSEQ multiplex PCR, and TCRdb holds only the in-frame ones, with some missing. Of about 27,000 clones listed, roughly 80% were seen once; the top ten hold roughly 7%. The time point here: week 5, during vaccination. Doses comprised 300 ug of mutant IDH1 20-mer peptide each, plus topical imiquimod. Each of the donors came in with new WHO grade 3 or 4 astrocytomas that were IDH1-mutant and ATRX-lost. Germline V gene lookup returns CDR1 KGHSH and CDR2 LQKENI. V was trimmed by 5 bases and J by 1 base, leaving 11 bases between them. The CDR3 contains 14 residues. As concerns this clone: Its cognate antigen is unknown.

The material sequenced was PBMCs, taken from a glioma patient whose treatment included an IDH1 peptide vaccine. The sequence was obtained from a man aged 40-49 years with glioma. Some clones in this sample may be carry-over from other donors' samples. The chain links TRBV18 to TRBJ1-2, with D uncertain. In DNA, the CDR3 is TGTGCCAGCTCAGTAAGTGGCAGTAACTATGGCTACACCTTC. It codes for CASSVSGSNYGYTF.